This T cell receptor beta chain stems from a study of blood T cells in healthy people across ages. The use of a sample-barcoded 5' primer and a J-beta primer mix characterized a second PCR of about 6 to 11 cycles. TCRdb re-derived calls from the 5' RACE reads in MiXCR, one entry per CDR3 protein. The sample holds over 950,000 distinct CDR3 sequences, roughly 51% seen once. Extraction yielded at least 5 micrograms of total RNA per sample. The V gene lost 3 bases and the J gene lost 9 bases, with 10 bases spanning the gap. The CDR3 is 12 amino acids. The germline gives CDR1 SEHNR, CDR2 FQNEAQ (reference sequence). Findings and caveats of the study: Strong correlation was found linking TCR beta diversity to naive T cell percentage. The recorded TCR beta diversity per million T cells decreased in a roughly linear manner with age.

This clonotype came up many times. The antigen remains unidentified. The V call is TRBV7-9, the J call TRBJ2-3; no clear D gene. The sample taken for sequencing was blood. The source is a woman in her sixties or seventies in good health. The DNA of the CDR3 is TGTGCCAGCAGCTTGCGCCAGAACACGCAGTATTTT. Amino acids: CASSLRQNTQYF.